This T cell receptor beta chain was recorded in a study of T cell responses to AZD1222 COVID-19 vaccine. Study-wide results and caveats: Nearly half of spike-specific TCRs reportedly target unmutated variant regions. Seropositive status at baseline applied to only a handful of AZD1222 recipients.

Data came from immunoSEQ multiplex PCR; TCRdb stores just in-frame clones and leaves some out. Of some 140,000 clones detected, over 85% appear once; the ten largest clones hold roughly 5.9%. This clone was detected a few times. The antigen is unknown. In germline, CDR1 is KGHDR, CDR2 SFDVKD. V dropped 9 bases and J dropped 6; count of bases not matched to a gene: 5. The CDR3 is made up of 13 amino acids. The sample in question was peripheral blood, obtained on day 0 of AZD1222 vaccination. The gene calls are TRBV24-1 and TRBJ2-2, with 8 bases aligning to TRBD2. This sequence originates from an adult in good health. This chain's CDR3 is CATREGGPGELFF. In nucleotides, the CDR3 is TGTGCCACCCGGGAGGGGGGACCCGGGGAGCTGTTTTTT.